Below, one TCR beta chain is given with its context. In the authors' methods: Estimates of nucleated cell counts were drawn from the amplification of reference gene primers. Clones were read by immunoSEQ multiplex PCR, and TCRdb kept only the in-frame ones, dropping some. V, J and clone size were drawn from that table, and D and trimming were deduced from the DNA. The data hold around 50,000 clones, with 86% observed a single time. The record originates from a study of blood T cell repertoires in COVID-19. Study as a whole: Sites across the United States, Italy and Spain contributed samples from acute and convalescent COVID-19. The cDNA or gDNA used as material had been derived from T cells, B-cell-depleted T cells, or PBMCs.

CDR3 length: 13 residues. The germline CDR1 and CDR2 sequences are MNHNS and SASEGT. J was trimmed by 10 bases and V by 2 bases; bases with no gene match: 5. What was sequenced was peripheral blood. This sequence joins TRBV6-1 and TRBJ2-3, with TRBD1 matching over 8 bases. The source is a human donor in a cohort sampled during active COVID-19. CDR3 sequence (DNA): TGTGCCAGCAGTGAACTGGACAGGGTTGCGCAGTATTTT. As protein: CASSELDRVAQYF.